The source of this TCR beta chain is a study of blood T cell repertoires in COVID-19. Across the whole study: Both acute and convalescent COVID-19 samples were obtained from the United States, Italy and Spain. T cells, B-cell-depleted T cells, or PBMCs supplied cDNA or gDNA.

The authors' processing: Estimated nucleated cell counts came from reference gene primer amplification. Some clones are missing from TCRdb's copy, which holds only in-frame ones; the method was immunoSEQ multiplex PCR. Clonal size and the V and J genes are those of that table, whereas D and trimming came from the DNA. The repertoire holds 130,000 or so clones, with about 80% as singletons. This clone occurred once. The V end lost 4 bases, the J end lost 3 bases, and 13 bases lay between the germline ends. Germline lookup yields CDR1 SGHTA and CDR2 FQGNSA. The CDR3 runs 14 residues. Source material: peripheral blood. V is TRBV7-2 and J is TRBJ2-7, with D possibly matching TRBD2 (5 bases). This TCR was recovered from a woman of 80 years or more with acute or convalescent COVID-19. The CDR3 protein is CASSYSGFLYEQYF. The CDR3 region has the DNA TGTGCCAGCAGCTACTCGGGATTCCTCTACGAGCAGTACTTC.